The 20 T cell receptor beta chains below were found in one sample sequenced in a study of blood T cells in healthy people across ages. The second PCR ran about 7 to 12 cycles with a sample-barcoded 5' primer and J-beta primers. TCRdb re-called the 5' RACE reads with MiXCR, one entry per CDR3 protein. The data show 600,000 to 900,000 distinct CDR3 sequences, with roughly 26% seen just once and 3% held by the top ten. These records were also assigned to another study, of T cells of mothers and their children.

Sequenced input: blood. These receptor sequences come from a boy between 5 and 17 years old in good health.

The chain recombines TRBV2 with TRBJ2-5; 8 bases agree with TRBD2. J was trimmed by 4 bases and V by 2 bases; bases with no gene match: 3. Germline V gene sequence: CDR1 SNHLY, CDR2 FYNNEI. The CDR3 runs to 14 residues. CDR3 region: CASSEYLAGETQYF. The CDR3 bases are TGTGCCAGCAGTGAATACCTAGCGGGAGAGACCCAGTACTTC.

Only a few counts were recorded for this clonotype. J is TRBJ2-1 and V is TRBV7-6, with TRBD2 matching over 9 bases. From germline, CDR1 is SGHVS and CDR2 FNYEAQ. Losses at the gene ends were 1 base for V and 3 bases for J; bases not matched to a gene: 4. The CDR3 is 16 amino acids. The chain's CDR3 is CASSLEGSGSYNEQFF. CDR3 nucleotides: TGTGCCAGCAGCTTAGAGGGTAGCGGGAGCTACAATGAGCAGTTCTTC.

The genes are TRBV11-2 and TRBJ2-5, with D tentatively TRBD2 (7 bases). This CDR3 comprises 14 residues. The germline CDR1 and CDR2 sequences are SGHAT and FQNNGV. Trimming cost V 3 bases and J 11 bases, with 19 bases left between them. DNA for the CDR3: TGTGCCAGCAGCTTCTCCGGGGGGCGAAATGAGCAGTACTTC. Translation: CASSFSGGRNEQYF. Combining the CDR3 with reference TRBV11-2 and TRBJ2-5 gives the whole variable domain EAGVAQSPRYKIIEKRQSVAFWCNPISGHATLYWYQQILGQGPKLLIQFQNNGVVDDSQLPKDRFSAERLKGVDSTLKIQPAKLEDSAVYLCASSFSGGRNEQYFGPGTRLLVL.

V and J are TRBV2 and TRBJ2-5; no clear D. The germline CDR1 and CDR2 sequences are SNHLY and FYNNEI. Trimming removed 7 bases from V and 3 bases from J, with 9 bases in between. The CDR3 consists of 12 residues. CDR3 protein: CASIRIEETQYF. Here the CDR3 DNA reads TGTGCCAGCATACGCATAGAAGAGACCCAGTACTTC. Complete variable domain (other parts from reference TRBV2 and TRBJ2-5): EPEVTQTPSHQVTQMGQEVILRCVPISNHLYFYWYRQILGQKVEFLVSFYNNEISEKSEIFDDQFSVERPDGSNFTLKIRSTKLEDSAMYFCASIRIEETQYFGPGTRLLVL.

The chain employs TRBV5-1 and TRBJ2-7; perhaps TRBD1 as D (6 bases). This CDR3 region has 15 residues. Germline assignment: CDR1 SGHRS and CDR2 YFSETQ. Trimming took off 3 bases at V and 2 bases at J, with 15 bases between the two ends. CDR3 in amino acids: CASSWAGQNAYEQYF. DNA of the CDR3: TGCGCCAGCAGCTGGGCCGGACAGAACGCCTACGAGCAGTACTTC.

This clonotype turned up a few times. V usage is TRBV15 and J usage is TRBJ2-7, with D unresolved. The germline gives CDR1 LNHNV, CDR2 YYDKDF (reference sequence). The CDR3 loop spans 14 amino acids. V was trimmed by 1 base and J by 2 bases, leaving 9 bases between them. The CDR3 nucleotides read TGTGCCACCAGCAGAGCGAAGGCAACCTACGAGCAGTACTTC. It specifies CATSRAKATYEQYF.

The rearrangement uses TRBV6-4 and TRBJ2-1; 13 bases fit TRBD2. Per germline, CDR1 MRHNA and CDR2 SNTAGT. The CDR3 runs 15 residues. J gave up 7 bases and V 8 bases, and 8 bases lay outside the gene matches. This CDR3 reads CASSLTSGGQNEQFF. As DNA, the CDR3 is TGTGCCAGCTCCCTGACTAGCGGGGGGCAGAATGAGCAGTTCTTC.

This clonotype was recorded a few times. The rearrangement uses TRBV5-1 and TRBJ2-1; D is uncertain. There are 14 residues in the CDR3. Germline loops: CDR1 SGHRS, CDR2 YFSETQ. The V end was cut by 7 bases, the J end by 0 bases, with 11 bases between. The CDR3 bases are TGCGCCAGCGCTACGGCGAGCTCCTACAATGAGCAGTTCTTC. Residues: CASATASSYNEQFF.

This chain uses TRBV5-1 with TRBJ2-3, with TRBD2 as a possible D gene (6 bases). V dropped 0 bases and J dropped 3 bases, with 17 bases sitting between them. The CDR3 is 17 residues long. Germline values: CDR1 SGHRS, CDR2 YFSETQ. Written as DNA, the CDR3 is TGCGCCAGCAGCTTGGCCATCGGGGGAGGTCGTACAGATACGCAGTATTTT. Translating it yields CASSLAIGGGRTDTQYF.

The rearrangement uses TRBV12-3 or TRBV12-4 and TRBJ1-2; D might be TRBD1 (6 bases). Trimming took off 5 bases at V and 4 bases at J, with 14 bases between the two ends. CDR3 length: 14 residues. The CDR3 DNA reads TGTGCCAGCAGTCGTTCAGGGGTGGTCTATGGCTACACCTTC. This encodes CASSRSGVVYGYTF.

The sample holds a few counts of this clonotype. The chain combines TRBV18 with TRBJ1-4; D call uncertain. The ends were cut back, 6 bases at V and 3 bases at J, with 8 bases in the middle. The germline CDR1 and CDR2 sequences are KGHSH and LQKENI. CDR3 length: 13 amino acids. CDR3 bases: TGTGCCAGCTCGGGTACGGCTAATGAAAAACTGTTTTTT. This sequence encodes CASSGTANEKLFF.

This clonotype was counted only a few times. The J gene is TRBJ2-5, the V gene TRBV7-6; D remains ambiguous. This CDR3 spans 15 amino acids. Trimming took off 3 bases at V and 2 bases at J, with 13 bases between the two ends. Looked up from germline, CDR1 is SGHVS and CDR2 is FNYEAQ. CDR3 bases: TGTGCCAGCAGCTTTCCCCTCGGGCCTCAAGAGACCCAGTACTTC. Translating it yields CASSFPLGPQETQYF.

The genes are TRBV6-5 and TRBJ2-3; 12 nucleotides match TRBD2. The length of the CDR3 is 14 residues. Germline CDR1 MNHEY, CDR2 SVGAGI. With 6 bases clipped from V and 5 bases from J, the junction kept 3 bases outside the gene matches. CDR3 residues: CASRSGLAGDTQYF. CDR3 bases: TGTGCCAGCAGGTCGGGACTAGCGGGAGATACGCAGTATTTT.

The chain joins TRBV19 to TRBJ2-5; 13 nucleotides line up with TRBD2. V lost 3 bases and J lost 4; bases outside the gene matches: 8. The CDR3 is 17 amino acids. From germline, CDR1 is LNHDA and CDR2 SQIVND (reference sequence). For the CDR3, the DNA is TGTGCCAGTAGTATGGGGACTAGCGGGGTCCTCCGAGAGACCCAGTACTTC. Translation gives CASSMGTSGVLRETQYF.

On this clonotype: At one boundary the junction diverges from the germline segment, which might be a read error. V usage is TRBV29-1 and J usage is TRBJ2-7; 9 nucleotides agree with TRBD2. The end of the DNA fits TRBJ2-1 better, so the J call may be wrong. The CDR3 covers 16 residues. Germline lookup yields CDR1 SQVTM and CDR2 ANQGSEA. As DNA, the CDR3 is TGCAGCGTTGAGGGTCTAGCGGGGAGATCCTACGATGAGCAGTTCTTC. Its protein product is CSVEGLAGRSYDEQFF.

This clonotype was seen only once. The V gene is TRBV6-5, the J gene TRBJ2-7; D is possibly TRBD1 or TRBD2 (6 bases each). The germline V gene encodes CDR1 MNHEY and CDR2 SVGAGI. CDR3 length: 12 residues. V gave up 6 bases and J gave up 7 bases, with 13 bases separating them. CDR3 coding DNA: TGTGCCAGCAGCCGCGGGACAAATGAGCAGTACTTC. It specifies CASSRGTNEQYF.

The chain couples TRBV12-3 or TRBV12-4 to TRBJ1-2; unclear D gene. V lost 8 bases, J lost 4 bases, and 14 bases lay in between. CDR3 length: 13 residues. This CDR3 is CASGLEQVYGYTF. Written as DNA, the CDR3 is TGTGCCAGCGGACTGGAGCAGGTCTATGGCTACACCTTC.

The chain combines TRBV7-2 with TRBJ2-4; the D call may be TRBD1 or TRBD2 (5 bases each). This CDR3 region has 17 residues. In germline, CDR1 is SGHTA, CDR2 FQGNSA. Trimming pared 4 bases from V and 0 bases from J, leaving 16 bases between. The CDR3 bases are TGTGCCAGCAGCTCCCAGTGGGGGATCCTAGCCAAAAACATTCAGTACTTC. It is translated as CASSSQWGILAKNIQYF.

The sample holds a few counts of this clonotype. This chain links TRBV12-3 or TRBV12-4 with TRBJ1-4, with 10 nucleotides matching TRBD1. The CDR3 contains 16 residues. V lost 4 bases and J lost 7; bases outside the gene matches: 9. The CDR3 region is CASSSPGQGGLEKLFF. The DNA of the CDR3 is TGTGCCAGCAGTTCCCCTGGACAGGGGGGGCTTGAAAAACTGTTTTTT.

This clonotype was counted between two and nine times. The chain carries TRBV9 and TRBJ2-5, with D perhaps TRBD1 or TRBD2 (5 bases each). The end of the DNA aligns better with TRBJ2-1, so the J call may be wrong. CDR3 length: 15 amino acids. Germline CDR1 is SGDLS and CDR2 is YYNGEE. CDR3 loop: CASSLQGTSLAEQFF. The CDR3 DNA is TGTGCCAGCAGCCTCCAAGGGACCTCCCTGGCGGAGCAGTTCTTC.